Listed below are T cell receptor beta chains from one sample, sequenced in a study of T-cell memory formation after mild COVID-19. One entry per CDR3 protein results from TCRdb running MiXCR on the 5' RACE reads. The sample includes 500,000 to 600,000 distinct CDR3 sequences, 18% of them seen just once. The specimen was PBMCs or a T cell subset sorted from them (not recorded which). The receptors originated from an adult woman who had mild COVID-19 (a few samples of this study predate the infection). Cell type and time point are not known. Both conserved end residues are part of each CDR3. The D gene is left open where the match is weak. Size tells how often a clone was seen (once, few, many) or the class of an expanded clone, and some rows leave it out.

TRBJ2-3 TRBV19 TRBD2 NA TGTGCCAGTAGCGTACTAGCGGGAGGGGCAGATACGCAGTATTTT CASSVLAGGADTQYF
TRBJ2-7 TRBV6-6 TRBD2 NA TGTGCCAGCAGAAGGACTAGCGATTCCTACGAGCAGTACTTC CASRRTSDSYEQYF
TRBJ2-1 TRBV29-1 TRBD2 few TGCAGCGTTGCTAGCGGCCGCTACAATGAGCAGTTCTTC CSVASGRYNEQFF
TRBJ2-3 TRBV4-3 TRBD2 few TGCGCCAGCAGCCAAGGAGCGGGAGGGGGCACAGATACGCAGTATTTT CASSQGAGGGTDTQYF
TRBJ2-1 TRBV29-1 NA NA TGCAGCGTTGAAGGGCGGGACAACTTCTTTGGCCATGAGCAGTTCTTC CSVEGRDNFFGHEQFF
TRBJ2-3 TRBV7-9 TRBD2 few TGTGCCAGCAGGCGGGGAGCGGGGGCCCCCTCAGATACGCAGTATTTT CASRRGAGAPSDTQYF
TRBJ1-5 TRBV7-8 NA NA TGTGCCAGCAGCCTACCCAATCAGCCCCAGCATTTT CASSLPNQPQHF
TRBJ2-4 TRBV6-2/TRBV6-3 NA NA TGTGCCAGCAGTTACTCGCCCGCTCGGGGGGCATCCAAAAACATTCAGTACTTC CASSYSPARGASKNIQYF
TRBJ2-6 TRBV6-1 TRBD1 NA TGTGCCAGCAGTCCCAGGGGGAGTCTTTCTGGGGCCAACGTCCTGACTTTC CASSPRGSLSGANVLTF
TRBJ2-1 TRBV4-3 TRBD2 NA TGCGCCAGCAGCCAGGGCTCGGGACTAGCGGGAGGGCGGCAGTTCTTC CASSQGSGLAGGRQFF
TRBJ2-7 TRBV4-1 NA few TGCGCCAGCAGCCAAGTACTAGCCCAATACGAGCAGTACTTC CASSQVLAQYEQYF
TRBJ1-1 TRBV29-1 NA NA TGCAGCGGGGCGATAAGTGCCTACACTGAAGCTTTCTTT CSGAISAYTEAFF
TRBJ1-5 TRBV5-1 NA few TGCGCCAGCAGCTTGGACGGTCAGCCCCAGCATTTT CASSLDGQPQHF
TRBJ2-4 TRBV4-2 TRBD1 NA TGTGCCAGCAGCCCGACTGGGACAGGGGAAGCCAAAAACATTCAGTACTTC CASSPTGTGEAKNIQYF
TRBJ2-1 TRBV29-1 NA NA TGCAGCGTTGATGCGGTCTGGACAGCCAACAATGAGCAGTTCTTC CSVDAVWTANNEQFF
TRBJ2-7 TRBV13 TRBD2 NA TGTGCCAGCAGCGCCCGGGGGACTAGTTACTCCTACGAGCAGTACTTC CASSARGTSYSYEQYF
TRBJ2-3 TRBV5-1 NA NA TGCGCCAGCAGCTTGGGAGCGGACTACCTCACAGATACGCAGTATTTT CASSLGADYLTDTQYF
TRBJ1-1 TRBV5-1 NA few TGCGCCAGCAGGTCTGGGGAAAGGACTGAAGCTTTCTTT CASRSGERTEAFF
TRBJ2-2 TRBV4-1 NA medium-sized TGCGCCAGCAGCCAAGATCTGGAGTACACCGGGGAGCTGTTTTTT CASSQDLEYTGELFF
TRBJ1-5 TRBV5-1 NA NA TGCGCCAGCAGCTTGAGCCCGGGAACTAATCAGCCCCAGCATTTT CASSLSPGTNQPQHF
TRBJ2-6 TRBV19 NA NA TGTGCCAGTAGACCGAGGTCTGGGGCCAACGTCCTGACTTTC CASRPRSGANVLTF
TRBJ2-7 TRBV12-3/TRBV12-4 NA many TGTGCCAGCAGTTTAAGACAGGGAGGATCAGGCGAGCAGTACTTC CASSLRQGGSGEQYF
TRBJ1-2 TRBV10-3 NA NA TGTGCCATCAGTGAGACGGACAGTCTTTGGTATGGCTACACCTTC CAISETDSLWYGYTF
TRBJ2-3 TRBV11-2 TRBD2 NA TGTGCCAGCAGCGCGGGGGGGCTCACAGATACGCAGTATTTT CASSAGGLTDTQYF
TRBJ2-7 TRBV3-1 NA few TGTGCCAGCAGCCAAGAGGTATCAGGGAGCAGCGAGCAGTACTTC CASSQEVSGSSEQYF
TRBJ1-6 TRBV9 TRBD1 NA TGTGCCAGCAGCGCCCCGGACAGGGGTAATTCACCCCTCCACTTT CASSAPDRGNSPLHF
TRBJ2-1 TRBV4-1 TRBD2 NA TGCGCCAGCAGCCAAGATTGGTGGGAGGGCCGGAATGAGCAGTTCTTC CASSQDWWEGRNEQFF
TRBJ2-1 TRBV3-1 TRBD1 few TGTGCCAGCAGCCAAGAGGGCAGGGGGCCAAATGAGCAGTTCTTC CASSQEGRGPNEQFF
TRBJ1-4 TRBV20-1 NA NA TGCAGTGCTAGGGTGCCGGGGTCTGCAACTAATGAAAAACTGTTTTTT CSARVPGSATNEKLFF
TRBJ2-1 TRBV27 TRBD2 few TGTGCCAGCACTAGCGGGAACGTCATCTCGTACAATGAGCAGTTCTTC CASTSGNVISYNEQFF
TRBJ1-3 TRBV12-3/TRBV12-4 NA few TGTGCCAGCAGTTTAGCGGGCCTAGGACATATCTCTGGAAACACCATATATTTT CASSLAGLGHISGNTIYF
TRBJ2-7 TRBV25-1 TRBD2 NA TGTGCCAGCCAAGCTAGCGGGATACGATACGAGCAGTACTTC CASQASGIRYEQYF
TRBJ2-3 TRBV7-2 NA NA TGTGCCAGCAGCTTCAGACTAGTTCTAGATACGCAGTATTTT CASSFRLVLDTQYF
TRBJ2-1 TRBV7-9 NA many TGTGCCAGCAGCTCAGGAGAGACAATTAATGAGCAGTTCTTC CASSSGETINEQFF
TRBJ2-4 TRBV7-2 NA many TGTGCCAGCAGCTTATGGGTGAGGGCTGGCAAAAACATTCAGTACTTC CASSLWVRAGKNIQYF
TRBJ2-5 TRBV7-2 NA NA TGTGCCAGCAGCCCAGACCACACCCGGTCCTGGGAGACCCAGTACTTC CASSPDHTRSWETQYF
TRBJ2-5 TRBV12-5 NA NA TGTGCTAGTGGCCCGGTTGGGGCCGTCGAGACCCAGTACTTC CASGPVGAVETQYF
TRBJ2-3 TRBV3-1 TRBD2 few TGTGCCAGCAGCAAAACTAGCGGGGGGTCCTGGGATACGCAGTATTTT CASSKTSGGSWDTQYF
TRBJ2-5 TRBV3-1 TRBD2 NA TGTGCCAGCAGCCCGTCTAGCGGTTGGTACCAAGAGACCCAGTACTTC CASSPSSGWYQETQYF
TRBJ2-7 TRBV6-5 NA NA TGTGCCAGCAGTTACTCCTGGCAGAACCCCTACGAGCAGTACTTC CASSYSWQNPYEQYF
TRBJ2-3 TRBV4-1 NA NA TGCGCCAGCAGCCAAGGGGCTTCAGCAGATACGCAGTATTTT CASSQGASADTQYF